These 3 T cell receptor beta chains were sequenced from one sample in a study of vaccination and CD4 T cells after COVID-19. As to treatment: roughly 10-day PBMC culture with coronavirus spike peptide pools or control peptides (ViraFEST assay). Researchers used the Oncomine TCR Beta short-read assay to sequence DNA from cultured CD4+ T cells. TCRdb reprocessed the PCR reads via MiXCR and lists one record per CDR3 protein. The repertoire consists of roughly 4,200 distinct CDR3 sequences, with around a fifth occurring once and the leading ten covering roughly 15%. These receptors have no known antigen. Specimen: CD4+ T cells from blood, cultured in vitro. The receptors here all came from a human donor who had recovered from COVID-19.

This clonotype was counted between two and nine times. V gene TRBV5-1 combines with J gene TRBJ2-5, with 13 positions matching TRBD2. J was trimmed by 2 bases and V by 7 bases; bases with no gene match: 8. The CDR3 is 16 amino acids. CDR1 is SGHRS and CDR2 is YFSETQ in the germline V gene. The chain's CDR3 is CASDRTSGGLQETQYF. In nucleotides, the CDR3 is TGCGCCAGCGATCGGACTAGCGGGGGACTTCAAGAGACCCAGTACTTC.

The chain employs TRBV5-1 and TRBJ2-5; D ambiguous. V gave up 4 bases and J gave up 2 bases, with 18 bases separating them. The CDR3 consists of 16 residues. Germline loops: CDR1 SGHRS, CDR2 YFSETQ. CDR3 amino acids: CASSPLGGPQQETQYF. For the CDR3, the DNA is TGCGCCAGCAGCCCTCTTGGTGGTCCCCAGCAAGAGACCCAGTACTTC.

By share of the sample, this clonotype is medium-sized. CDR3 amino acids: CASSPDSRRGGYTF. CDR3 coding DNA: TGTGCCAGCTCACCGGACAGCCGGCGGGGTGGCTACACCTTC. The V gene is TRBV18, the J gene TRBJ1-2; weak D call: TRBD1 (6 bases). The CDR3 consists of 14 residues. V was trimmed by 3 bases and J by 7 bases, leaving 15 bases between them. The germline gives CDR1 KGHSH, CDR2 LQKENI.